This T cell receptor beta chain was sequenced during a study of early T cells in non-severe SARS-CoV-2 infection. At least ten counts were recorded for this clonotype. Each CDR3 protein gets one entry after TCRdb re-called the 5' RACE reads with MiXCR. The sample has some 57,000 distinct CDR3 sequences, approximately 12% seen once. This clonotype was obtained from an adult who was a healthcare worker with PCR-confirmed SARS-CoV-2 infection or an uninfected control (not recorded which). Sequencing input: whole blood.

The CDR3 sequence is CASSLQGARNSPLHF. CDR3 nucleotides: TGTGCCAGCAGCTTGCAGGGGGCGCGGAATTCACCCCTCCACTTT. The chain links TRBV7-2 to TRBJ1-6; TRBD1 agrees at 8 bases. Germline lookup yields CDR1 SGHTA and CDR2 FQGNSA. The junction had 5 bases not matched to a gene; V was cut back by 3 bases and J by 7 bases. The CDR3 is 15 residues long.